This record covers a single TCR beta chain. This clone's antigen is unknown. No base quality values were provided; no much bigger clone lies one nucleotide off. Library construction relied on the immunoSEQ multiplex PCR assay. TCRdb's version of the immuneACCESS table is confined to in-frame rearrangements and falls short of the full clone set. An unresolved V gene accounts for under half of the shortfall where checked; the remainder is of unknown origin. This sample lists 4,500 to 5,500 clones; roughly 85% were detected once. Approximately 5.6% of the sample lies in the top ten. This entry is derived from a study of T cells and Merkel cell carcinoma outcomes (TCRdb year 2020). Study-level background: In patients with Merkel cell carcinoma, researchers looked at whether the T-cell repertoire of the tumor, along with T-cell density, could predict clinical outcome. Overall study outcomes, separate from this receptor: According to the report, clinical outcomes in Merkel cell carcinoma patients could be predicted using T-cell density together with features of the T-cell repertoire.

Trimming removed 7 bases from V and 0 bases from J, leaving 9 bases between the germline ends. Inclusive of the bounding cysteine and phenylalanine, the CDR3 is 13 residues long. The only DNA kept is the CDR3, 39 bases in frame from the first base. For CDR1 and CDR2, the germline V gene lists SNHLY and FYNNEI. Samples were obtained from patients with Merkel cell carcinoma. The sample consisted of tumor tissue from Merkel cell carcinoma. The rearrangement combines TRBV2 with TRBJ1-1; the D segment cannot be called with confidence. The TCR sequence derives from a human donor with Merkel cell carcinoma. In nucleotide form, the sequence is TGTGCCAGCATGAGATTCATGAACACTGAAGCTTTCTTT. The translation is CASMRFMNTEAFF.